This TCR beta chain was captured by sequencing in a study of T cell responses to AZD1222 COVID-19 vaccine. This CDR3 has 18 amino acids. The V segment lost 4 bases and the J segment 6 bases; nucleotides outside the gene matches: 14. Germline V gene sequence: CDR1 SNHLY, CDR2 FYNNEI. Study-level points and caveats: Among spike-specific TCRs, nearly half reportedly target unmutated variant regions. Clonal diversity was possibly underestimated; the donors were predominantly white British and more often female.

Libraries were prepared by immunoSEQ multiplex PCR; TCRdb keeps only in-frame clonotypes and omits some of them. The table lists roughly 99,000 clones, approximately 90% of them singletons. In regard to this clone: Its antigen is undetermined.

The chain carries TRBV2 and TRBJ2-3, with 12 bases identical to TRBD1. This material consisted of peripheral blood, taken 28 days after the second AZD1222 dose. The clonotype was recovered from an adult who received the AZD1222 COVID-19 vaccine. The CDR3 reads CASSGDRGQSIEEDTQYF. Here the CDR3 DNA reads TGTGCCAGCAGTGGGGACAGGGGGCAGTCGATCGAAGAGGATACGCAGTATTTT.